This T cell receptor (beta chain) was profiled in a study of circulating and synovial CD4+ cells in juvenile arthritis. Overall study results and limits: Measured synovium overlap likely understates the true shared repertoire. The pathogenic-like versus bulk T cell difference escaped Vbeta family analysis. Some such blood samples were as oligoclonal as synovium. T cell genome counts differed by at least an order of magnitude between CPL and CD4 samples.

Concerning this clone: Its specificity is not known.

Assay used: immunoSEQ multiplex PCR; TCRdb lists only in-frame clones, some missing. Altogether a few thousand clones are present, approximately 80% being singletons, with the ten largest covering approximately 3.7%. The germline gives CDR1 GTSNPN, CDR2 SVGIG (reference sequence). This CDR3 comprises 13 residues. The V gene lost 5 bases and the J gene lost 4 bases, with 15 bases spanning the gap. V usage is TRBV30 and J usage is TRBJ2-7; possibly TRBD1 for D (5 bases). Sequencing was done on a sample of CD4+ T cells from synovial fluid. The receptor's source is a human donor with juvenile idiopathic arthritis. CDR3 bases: TGTGCCTGGGGCAGGGAACCCTCTTACGAGCAGTACTTC. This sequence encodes CAWGREPSYEQYF.